What follows describes a single T cell receptor beta chain. The target antigen is unknown. These data belong to a study of cytotoxic CD8 clonotypes in ibrutinib-treated CLL. Whole-study results and caveats: Rising at ibrutinib response, clonality subsequently fell back toward baseline at progression. At baseline, clonality was higher than in age-matched healthy donors and correlated with CD8+ counts. Under therapy, public clonotypes either contracted or stayed stable, and they were uncommon.

V shed 4 bases and J shed 4 bases, with 8 bases lying between them. Germline values: CDR1 MNHNS, CDR2 SASEGT. The CDR3 length is 13 residues. TCRdb's table, derived via immunoSEQ multiplex PCR, lists solely in-frame clones and lacks some. The sample consists of fewer than 400,000 clones, 60% to 80% of them appearing once. The sample in question was PBMCs, obtained after 36 months of ibrutinib treatment. The genes are TRBV6-1 and TRBJ2-4; D possibly corresponds to TRBD1 (5 bases). The origin of this receptor is a human donor with chronic lymphocytic leukemia. CDR3 coding DNA: TGTGCCAGCAGTGGAGCAGGGAAAAACATTCAGTACTTC. Translated: CASSGAGKNIQYF.